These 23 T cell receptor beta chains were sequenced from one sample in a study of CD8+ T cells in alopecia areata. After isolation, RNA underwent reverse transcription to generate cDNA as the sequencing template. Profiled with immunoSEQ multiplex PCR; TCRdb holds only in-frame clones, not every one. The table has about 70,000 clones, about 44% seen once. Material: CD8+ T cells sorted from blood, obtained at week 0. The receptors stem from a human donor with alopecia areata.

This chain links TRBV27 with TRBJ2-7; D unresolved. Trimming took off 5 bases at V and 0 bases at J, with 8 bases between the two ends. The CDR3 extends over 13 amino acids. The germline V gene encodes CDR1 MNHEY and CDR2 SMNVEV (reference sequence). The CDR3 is CASSPLPSYEQYF. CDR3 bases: TGTGCCAGCAGTCCCCTACCCTCCTACGAGCAGTACTTC.

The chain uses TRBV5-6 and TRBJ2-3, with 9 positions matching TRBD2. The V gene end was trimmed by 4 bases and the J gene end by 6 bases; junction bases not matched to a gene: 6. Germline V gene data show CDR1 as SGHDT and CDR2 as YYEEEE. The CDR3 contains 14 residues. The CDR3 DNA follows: TGTGCCAGCAGCGTCGGGACTAGCCTCGATACGCAGTATTTT. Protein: CASSVGTSLDTQYF.

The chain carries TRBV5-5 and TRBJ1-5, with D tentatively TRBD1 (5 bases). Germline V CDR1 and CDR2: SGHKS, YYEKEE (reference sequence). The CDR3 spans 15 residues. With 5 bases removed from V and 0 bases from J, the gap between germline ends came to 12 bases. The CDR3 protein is CASSGDGYSNQPQHF. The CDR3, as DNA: TGTGCCAGCAGTGGGGACGGCTATAGCAATCAGCCCCAGCATTTT.

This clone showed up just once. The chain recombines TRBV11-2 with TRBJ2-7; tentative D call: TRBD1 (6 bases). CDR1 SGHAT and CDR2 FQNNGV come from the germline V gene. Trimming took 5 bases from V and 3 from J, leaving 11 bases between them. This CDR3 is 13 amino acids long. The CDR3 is CASSGVDSYEQYF. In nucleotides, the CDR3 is TGTGCCAGCAGCGGCGTGGACAGCTACGAGCAGTACTTC.

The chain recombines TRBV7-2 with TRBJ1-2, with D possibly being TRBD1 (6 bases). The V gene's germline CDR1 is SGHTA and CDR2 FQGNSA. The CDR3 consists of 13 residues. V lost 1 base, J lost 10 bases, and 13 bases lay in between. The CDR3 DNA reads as TGTGCCAGCAGCTTAGTGTACAGGGAGACCTACACCTTC. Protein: CASSLVYRETYTF.

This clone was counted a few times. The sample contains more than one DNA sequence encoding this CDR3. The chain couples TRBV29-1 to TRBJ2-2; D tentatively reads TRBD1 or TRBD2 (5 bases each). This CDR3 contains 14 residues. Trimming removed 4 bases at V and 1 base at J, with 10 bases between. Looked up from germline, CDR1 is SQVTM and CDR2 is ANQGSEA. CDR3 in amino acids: CSVAGTVNTGELFF. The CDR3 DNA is TGCAGCGTTGCCGGGACGGTGAACACCGGGGAGCTGTTTTTT.

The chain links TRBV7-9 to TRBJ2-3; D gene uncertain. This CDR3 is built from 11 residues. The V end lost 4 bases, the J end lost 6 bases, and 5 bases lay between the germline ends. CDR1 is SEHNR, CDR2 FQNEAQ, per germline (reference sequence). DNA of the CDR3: TGTGCCAGCAGCTCTATGGATACGCAGTATTTT. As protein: CASSSMDTQYF. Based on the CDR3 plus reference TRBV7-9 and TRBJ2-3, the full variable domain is DTGVSQNPRHKITKRGQNVTFRCDPISEHNRLYWYRQTLGQGPEFLTYFQNEAQLEKSRLLSDRFSAERPKGSFSTLEIQRTEQGDSAMYLCASSSMDTQYFGPGTRLTVL.

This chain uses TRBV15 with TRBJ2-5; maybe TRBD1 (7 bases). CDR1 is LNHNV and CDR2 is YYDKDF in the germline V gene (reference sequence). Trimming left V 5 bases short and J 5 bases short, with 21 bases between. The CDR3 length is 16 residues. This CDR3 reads CATSRGDGSGGETQYF. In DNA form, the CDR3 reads TGTGCCACCAGCCGCGGGGACGGCTCAGGGGGGGAGACCCAGTACTTC.

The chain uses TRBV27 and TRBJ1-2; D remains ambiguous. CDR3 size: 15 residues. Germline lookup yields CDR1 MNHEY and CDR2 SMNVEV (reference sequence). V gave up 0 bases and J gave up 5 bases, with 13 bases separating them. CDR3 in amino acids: CASSLSTTSGYGYTF. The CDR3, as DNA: TGTGCCAGCAGTTTATCCACAACTAGTGGGTATGGCTACACCTTC.

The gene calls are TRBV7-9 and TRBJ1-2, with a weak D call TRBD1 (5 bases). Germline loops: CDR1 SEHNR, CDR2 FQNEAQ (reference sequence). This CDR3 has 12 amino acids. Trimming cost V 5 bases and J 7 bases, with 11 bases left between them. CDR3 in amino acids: CASSKTTGGYTF. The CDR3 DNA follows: TGTGCCAGCAGCAAAACAACAGGTGGCTACACCTTC.

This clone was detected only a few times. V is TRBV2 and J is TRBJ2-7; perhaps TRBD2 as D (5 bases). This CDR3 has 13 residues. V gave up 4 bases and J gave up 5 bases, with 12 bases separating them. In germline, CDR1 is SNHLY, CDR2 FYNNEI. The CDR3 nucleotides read TGTGCCAGCAGTGTTGGGCGGGTTAACGAGCAGTACTTC. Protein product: CASSVGRVNEQYF.

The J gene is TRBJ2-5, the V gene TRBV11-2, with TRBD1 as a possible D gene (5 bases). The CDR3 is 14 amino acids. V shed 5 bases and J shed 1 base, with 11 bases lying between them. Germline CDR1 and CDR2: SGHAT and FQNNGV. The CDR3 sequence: CASSRQSRQETQYF. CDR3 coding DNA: TGTGCCAGCAGCCGACAGAGTCGCCAAGAGACCCAGTACTTC.

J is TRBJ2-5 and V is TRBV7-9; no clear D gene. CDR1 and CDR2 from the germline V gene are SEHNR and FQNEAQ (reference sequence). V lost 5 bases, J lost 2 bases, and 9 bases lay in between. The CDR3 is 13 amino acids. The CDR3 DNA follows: TGTGCCAGCAGCCCCAATGATCAAGAGACCCAGTACTTC. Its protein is CASSPNDQETQYF. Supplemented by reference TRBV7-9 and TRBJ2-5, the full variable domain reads DTGVSQNPRHKITKRGQNVTFRCDPISEHNRLYWYRQTLGQGPEFLTYFQNEAQLEKSRLLSDRFSAERPKGSFSTLEIQRTEQGDSAMYLCASSPNDQETQYFGPGTRLLVL.

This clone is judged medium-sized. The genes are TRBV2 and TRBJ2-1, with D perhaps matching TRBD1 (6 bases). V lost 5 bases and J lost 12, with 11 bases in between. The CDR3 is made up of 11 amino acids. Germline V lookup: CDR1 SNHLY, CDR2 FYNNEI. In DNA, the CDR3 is TGTGCCAGCAGTAAGGACAGCACGCAGTTCTTC. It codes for CASSKDSTQFF.

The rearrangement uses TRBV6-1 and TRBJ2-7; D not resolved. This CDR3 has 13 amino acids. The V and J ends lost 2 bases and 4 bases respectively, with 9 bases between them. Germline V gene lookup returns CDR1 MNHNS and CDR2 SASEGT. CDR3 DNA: TGTGCCAGCAGTGAAAGACTCATTTACGAGCAGTACTTC. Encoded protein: CASSERLIYEQYF.

CDR3 protein: CASSIDPGKYEQYF. CDR3 nucleotide sequence: TGTGCCAGTAGTATCGACCCGGGGAAATACGAGCAGTACTTC. The rearrangement joins TRBV19 to TRBJ2-7; TRBD2 is a possible D gene (5 bases). V gave up 3 bases and J gave up 4 bases, with 13 bases separating them. The CDR3 is 14 amino acids. In germline, CDR1 is LNHDA, CDR2 SQIVND (reference sequence).

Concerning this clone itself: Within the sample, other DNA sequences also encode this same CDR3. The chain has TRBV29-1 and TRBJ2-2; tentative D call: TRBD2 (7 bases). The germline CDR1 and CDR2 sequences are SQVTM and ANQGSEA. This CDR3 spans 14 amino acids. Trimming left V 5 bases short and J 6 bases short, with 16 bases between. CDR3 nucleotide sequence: TGCAGCGTTTTACTTGGGGGGGCTGCCGGGGAGCTGTTTTTT. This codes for CSVLLGGAAGELFF.

The CDR3 loop is CASSQDRRVITF. Here the CDR3 DNA reads TGCGCCAGCAGCCAAGATCGCAGGGTAATTACCTTC. V is TRBV4-1 and J is TRBJ1-2, with a tentative D call TRBD1 (5 bases). Trimming took 0 bases from V and 14 from J, leaving 13 bases between them. Germline V gene lookup returns CDR1 MGHRA and CDR2 YSYEKL. The CDR3 is 12 residues long.

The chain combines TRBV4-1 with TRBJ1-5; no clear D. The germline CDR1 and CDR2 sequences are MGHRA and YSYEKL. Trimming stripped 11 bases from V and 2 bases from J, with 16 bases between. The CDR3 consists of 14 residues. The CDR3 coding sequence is TGCGCCTCAGGAGTCCACACGGGCAATCAGCCCCAGCATTTT. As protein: CASGVHTGNQPQHF.

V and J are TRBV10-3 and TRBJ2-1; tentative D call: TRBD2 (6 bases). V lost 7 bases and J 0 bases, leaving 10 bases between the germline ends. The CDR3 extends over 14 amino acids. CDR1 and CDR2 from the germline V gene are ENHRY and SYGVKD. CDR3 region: CAITGGSSYNEQFF. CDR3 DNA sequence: TGTGCCATCACTGGGGGGAGCTCCTACAATGAGCAGTTCTTC.

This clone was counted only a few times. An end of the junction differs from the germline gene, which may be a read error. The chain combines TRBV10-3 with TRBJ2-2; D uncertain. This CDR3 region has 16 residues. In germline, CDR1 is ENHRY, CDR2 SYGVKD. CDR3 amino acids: CAISESPTEATRELFF. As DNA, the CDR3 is TGTGCCATCAGTGAGTCACCCACAGAGGCCACCCGGGAGCTGTTTTTT.

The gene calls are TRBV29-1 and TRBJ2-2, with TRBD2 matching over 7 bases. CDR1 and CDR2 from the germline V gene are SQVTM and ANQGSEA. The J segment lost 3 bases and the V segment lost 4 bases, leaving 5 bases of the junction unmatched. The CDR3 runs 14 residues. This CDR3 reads CSVVEGGHTGELFF. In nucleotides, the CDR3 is TGCAGCGTTGTAGAGGGAGGGCACACCGGGGAGCTGTTTTTT.

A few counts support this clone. This CDR3 is CASSLLGKETQYF. CDR3 sequence (DNA): TGTGCCAGCAGCTTATTGGGGAAGGAGACCCAGTACTTC. The chain recombines TRBV7-8 with TRBJ2-5, with D unresolved. Germline CDR1 SGHVS, CDR2 FQNEAQ. Trimming left V 2 bases short and J 5 bases short, with 9 bases between. The CDR3 sequence is 13 residues long.